This TCR beta chain was obtained from a study of beta chain features in type 1 diabetes. Across the whole study: Cell yields, gender and age were similar in healthy donors and patients.

Of note for this clone: The antigen is undetermined.

Every bit of the isolated RNA underwent reverse transcription, so sequencing read expressed TCRB transcripts. Only in-frame clones appear in the TCRdb table, and some are missing; sequencing was by immunoSEQ multiplex PCR. The repertoire holds roughly 40,000 clones, around 64% seen once, with roughly 2% in the top ten. Based on CD45RO/CCR7/CD25/CD127/CD95/CD27, CD4+ regulatory, stem cell-like memory, naive and central memory cells were sorted. Each sorted population was over 98% pure. CDR1 and CDR2 from the germline V gene are SGHTA and FQGNSA. This CDR3 has 15 residues. The J segment lost 2 bases and the V segment lost 2 bases, leaving 1 base of the junction unmatched. Whole-study results and caveats: Within patients, naive, central memory and Treg TCRB repertoires seemed more similar than within healthy donors.

The specimen sequenced was Tregs from blood. The V call is TRBV7-2, the J call TRBJ2-7, with 12 bases matching TRBD2. This clonotype was obtained from a young woman in good health. The CDR3 loop is CASSLRTSGAYEQYF. DNA for the CDR3: TGTGCCAGCAGCTTAAGGACTAGCGGGGCCTACGAGCAGTACTTC. The variable domain in full, completed from reference TRBV7-2 and TRBJ2-7, reads GAGVSQSPSNKVTEKGKDVELRCDPISGHTALYWYRQSLGQGLEFLIYFQGNSAPDKSGLPSDRFSAERTGGSVSTLTIQRTQQEDSAVYLCASSLRTSGAYEQYFGPGTRLTVT.